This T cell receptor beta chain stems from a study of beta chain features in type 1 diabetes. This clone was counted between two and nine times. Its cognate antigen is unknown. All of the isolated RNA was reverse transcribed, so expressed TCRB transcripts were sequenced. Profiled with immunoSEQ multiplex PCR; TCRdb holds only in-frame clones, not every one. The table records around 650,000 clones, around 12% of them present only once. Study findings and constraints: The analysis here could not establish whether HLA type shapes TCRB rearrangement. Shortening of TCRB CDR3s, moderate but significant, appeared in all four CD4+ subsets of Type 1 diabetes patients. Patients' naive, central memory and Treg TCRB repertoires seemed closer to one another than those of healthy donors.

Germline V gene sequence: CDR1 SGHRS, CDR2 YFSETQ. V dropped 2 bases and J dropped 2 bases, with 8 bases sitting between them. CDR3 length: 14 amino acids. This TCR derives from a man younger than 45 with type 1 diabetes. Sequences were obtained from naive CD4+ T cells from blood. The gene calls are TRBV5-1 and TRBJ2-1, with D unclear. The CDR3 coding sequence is TGCGCCAGCAGCTTTTTAGGAGCCTACAATGAGCAGTTCTTC. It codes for CASSFLGAYNEQFF.